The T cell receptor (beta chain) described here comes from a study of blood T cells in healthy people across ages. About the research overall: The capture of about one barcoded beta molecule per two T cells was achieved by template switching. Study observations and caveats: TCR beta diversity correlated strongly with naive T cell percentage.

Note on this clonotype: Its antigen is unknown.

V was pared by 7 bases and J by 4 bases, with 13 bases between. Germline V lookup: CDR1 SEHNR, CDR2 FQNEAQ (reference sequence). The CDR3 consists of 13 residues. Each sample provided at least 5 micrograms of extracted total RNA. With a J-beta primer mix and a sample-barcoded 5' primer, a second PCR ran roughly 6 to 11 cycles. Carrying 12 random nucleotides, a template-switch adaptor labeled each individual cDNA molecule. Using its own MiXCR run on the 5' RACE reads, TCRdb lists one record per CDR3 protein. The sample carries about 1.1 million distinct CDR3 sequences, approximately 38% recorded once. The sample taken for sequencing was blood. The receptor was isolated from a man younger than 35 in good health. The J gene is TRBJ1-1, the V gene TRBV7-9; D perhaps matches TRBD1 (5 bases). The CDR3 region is CASTALGVTEAFF. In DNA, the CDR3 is TGTGCCAGCACGGCACTGGGGGTCACTGAAGCTTTCTTT.